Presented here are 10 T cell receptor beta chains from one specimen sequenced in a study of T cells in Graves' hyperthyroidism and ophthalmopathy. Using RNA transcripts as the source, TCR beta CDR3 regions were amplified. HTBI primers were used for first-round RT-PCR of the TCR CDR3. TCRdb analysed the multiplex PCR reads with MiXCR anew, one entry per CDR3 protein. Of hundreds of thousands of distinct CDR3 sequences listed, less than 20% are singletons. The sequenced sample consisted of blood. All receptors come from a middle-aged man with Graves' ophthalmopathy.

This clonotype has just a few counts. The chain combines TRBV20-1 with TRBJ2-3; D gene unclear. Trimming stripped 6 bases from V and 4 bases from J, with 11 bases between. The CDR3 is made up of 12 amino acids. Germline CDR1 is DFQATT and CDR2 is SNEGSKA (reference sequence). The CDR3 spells CSALVGADTQYF. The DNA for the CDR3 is TGCAGTGCACTGGTAGGAGCAGATACGCAGTATTTT.

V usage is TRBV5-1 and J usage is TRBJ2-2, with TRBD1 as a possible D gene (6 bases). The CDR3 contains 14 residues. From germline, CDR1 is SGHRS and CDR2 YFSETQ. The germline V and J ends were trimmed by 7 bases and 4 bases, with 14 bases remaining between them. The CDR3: CASQIDRTTGELFF. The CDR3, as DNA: TGCGCCAGCCAGATAGACAGGACCACCGGGGAGCTGTTTTTT. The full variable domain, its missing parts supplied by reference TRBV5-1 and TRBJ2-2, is KAGVTQTPRYLIKTRGQQVTLSCSPISGHRSVSWYQQTPGQGLQFLFEYFSETQRNKGNFPGRFSGRQFSNSRSEMNVSTLELGDSALYLCASQIDRTTGELFFGEGSRLTVL.

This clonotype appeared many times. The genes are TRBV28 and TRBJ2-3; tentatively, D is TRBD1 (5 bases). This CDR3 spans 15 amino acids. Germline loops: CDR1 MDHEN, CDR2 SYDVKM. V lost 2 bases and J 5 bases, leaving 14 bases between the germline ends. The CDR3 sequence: CASSLVSGWEDTQYF. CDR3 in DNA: TGTGCCAGCAGTTTAGTTTCAGGGTGGGAAGATACGCAGTATTTT.

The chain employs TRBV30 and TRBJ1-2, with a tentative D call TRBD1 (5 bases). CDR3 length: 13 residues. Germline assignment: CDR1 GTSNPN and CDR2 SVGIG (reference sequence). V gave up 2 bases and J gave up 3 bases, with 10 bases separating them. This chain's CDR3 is CAWSMGRDYGYTF. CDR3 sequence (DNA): TGTGCCTGGAGTATGGGCAGGGACTATGGCTACACCTTC.

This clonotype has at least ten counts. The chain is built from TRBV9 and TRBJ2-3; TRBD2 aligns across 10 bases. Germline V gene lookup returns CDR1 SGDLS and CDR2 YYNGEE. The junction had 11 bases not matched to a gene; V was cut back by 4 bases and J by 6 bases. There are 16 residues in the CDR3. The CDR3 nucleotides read TGTGCCAGCAGCCCTGTAGCGGGGGGTTGGTCTGATACGCAGTATTTT. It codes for CASSPVAGGWSDTQYF.

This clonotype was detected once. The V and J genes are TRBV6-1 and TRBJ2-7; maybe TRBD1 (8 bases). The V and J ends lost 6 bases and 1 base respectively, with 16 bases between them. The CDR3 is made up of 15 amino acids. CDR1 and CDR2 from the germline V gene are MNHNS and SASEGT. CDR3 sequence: CASRAYRGGSYEQYF. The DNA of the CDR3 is TGTGCCAGCAGGGCCTACAGGGGGGGATCCTACGAGCAGTACTTC.

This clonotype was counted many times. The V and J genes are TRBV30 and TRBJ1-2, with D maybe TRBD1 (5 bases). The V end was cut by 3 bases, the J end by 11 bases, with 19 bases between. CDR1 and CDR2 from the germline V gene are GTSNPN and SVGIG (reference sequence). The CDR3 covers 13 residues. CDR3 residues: CAWRYNSGRVYTF. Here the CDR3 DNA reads TGTGCCTGGAGATACAATTCCGGCAGGGTATACACCTTC.

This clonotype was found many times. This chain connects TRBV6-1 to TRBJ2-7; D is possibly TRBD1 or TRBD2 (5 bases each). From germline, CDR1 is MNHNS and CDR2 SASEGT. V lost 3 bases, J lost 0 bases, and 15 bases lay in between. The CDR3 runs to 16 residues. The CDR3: CASSEAGTDSSYEQYF. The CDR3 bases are TGTGCCAGCAGTGAGGCTGGGACGGATAGCTCCTACGAGCAGTACTTC.

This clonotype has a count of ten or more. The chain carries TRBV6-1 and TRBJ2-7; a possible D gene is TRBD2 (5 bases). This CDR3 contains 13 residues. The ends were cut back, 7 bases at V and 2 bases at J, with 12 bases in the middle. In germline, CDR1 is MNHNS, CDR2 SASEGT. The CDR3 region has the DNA TGTGCCAGCAAGGCGGGCGTCACCTACGAGCAGTACTTC. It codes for CASKAGVTYEQYF.

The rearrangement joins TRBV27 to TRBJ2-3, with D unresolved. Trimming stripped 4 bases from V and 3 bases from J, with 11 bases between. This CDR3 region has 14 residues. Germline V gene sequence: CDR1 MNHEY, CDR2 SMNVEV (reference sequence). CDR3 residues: CASSYARRTDTQYF. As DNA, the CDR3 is TGTGCCAGCAGTTATGCTCGCCGAACAGATACGCAGTATTTT.